This T cell receptor (beta chain) emerged from a study of CD8 T cells in ankylosing spondylitis (dated by TCRdb to the late 2010s). Broadly, across the study: The study set out to find disease-linked TCR variants by profiling T cell receptor beta repertoires in ankylosing spondylitis patients and healthy donors. The full study cohort was made up of approximately 24 ankylosing spondylitis patients and roughly 98 healthy donors. Samples of peripheral blood were taken, and for ankylosing spondylitis patients, synovial fluid was collected as well. What the authors observed across the whole study: Blood from ankylosing spondylitis patients appeared to be characterized by a TCR beta motif made up of fewer than ten highly homologous amino acid variants. Some motif variants were previously reported in synovial fluid and blood of reactive arthritis patients, suggesting common disease-initiation mechanisms. The disease-linked clones were reported as significantly enriched in matched synovial fluid samples from ankylosing spondylitis patients. The disease-linked clones showed a CD8+ phenotype and occurred at relatively low frequencies in peripheral blood.

Its CDR3 holds 13 amino acids, cysteine through phenylalanine. Only the CDR3 part of the read is kept: 39 bases, read in frame from the first base. V is clipped by 4 bases and J by 8 bases, and the sequence between their germline boundaries is 14 bases long. Reading the germline V gene (reference sequence) gives CDR1 SEHNR and CDR2 FQNEAQ. This clonotype was counted many times. Its antigen is still unknown. The input lacks base qualities; no much larger clone sits a single base away. Sequencing used an Illumina HiSeq 2500. TCR beta libraries were prepared by quantitative 5'-RACE with molecular barcodes. For the original study's pipeline: A new computational method based on a probabilistic model of VDJ rearrangement was used to identify disease-linked TCR variants. Through fastp at Q25 and MiXCR, TCRdb rebuilt clones from the public reads, retaining in-frame beta chains. Identical CDR3 protein sequences are pooled into one entry, listed with their most common genes and DNA. For this entry, the V and J calls and clone size follow TCRdb and not the study's own pipeline. In all, the sample holds 700,000 to 1,000,000 distinct CDR3 sequences, and about 10% of those were seen once. 0.51% of the sample lies in the top ten.

The sample taken for sequencing was blood, either unsorted or a sorted T cell fraction (not recorded which). This TCR came from a male donor with ankylosing spondylitis. This chain is built from TRBV7-9 and TRBJ1-2, with the D gene not clear enough to name. The DNA is as follows: TGTGCCAGCAGCTCCAATCCGAGGTTGGGCTACACCTTC. Its protein reads: CASSSNPRLGYTF.